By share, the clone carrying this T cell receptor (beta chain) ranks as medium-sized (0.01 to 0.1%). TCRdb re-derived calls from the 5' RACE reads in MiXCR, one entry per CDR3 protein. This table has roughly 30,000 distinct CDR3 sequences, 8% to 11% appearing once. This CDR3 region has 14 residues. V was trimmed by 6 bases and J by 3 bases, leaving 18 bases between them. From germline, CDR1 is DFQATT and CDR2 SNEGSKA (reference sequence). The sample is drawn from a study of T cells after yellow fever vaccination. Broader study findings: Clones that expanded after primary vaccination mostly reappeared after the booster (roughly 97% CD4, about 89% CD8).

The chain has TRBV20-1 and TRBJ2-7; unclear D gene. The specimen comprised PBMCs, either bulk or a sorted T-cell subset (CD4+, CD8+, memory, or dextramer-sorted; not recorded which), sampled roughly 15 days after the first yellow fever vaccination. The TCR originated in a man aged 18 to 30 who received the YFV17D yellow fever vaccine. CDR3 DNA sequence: TGCAGTGCGATCCGCCCGGCCACAGACTACGAGCAGTACTTC. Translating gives CSAIRPATDYEQYF.